This TCR beta chain was captured by sequencing in a study of blood T cell repertoires in COVID-19. About the research overall: Spain, Italy and the United States supplied samples that represented acute and convalescent COVID-19.

This clone was seen once. The same CDR3 can be traced to other DNA sequences in this sample. Germline lookup yields CDR1 SGHTA and CDR2 FQGNSA. The CDR3 is 13 amino acids. Between the trimmed V and J ends, which lost 1 base and 6 bases, there was a span of 6 bases. The assay was immunoSEQ multiplex PCR, and TCRdb's table has in-frame clones only and misses some. In the table there are some 270,000 clones, about nine tenths of which are singletons. Living in roughly 23 US areas, the participants were between roughly 18 and 95 years of age. For recovered donors of Cohort 3, there were two negative PCRs, clearance, or symptom resolution.

The V gene is TRBV7-2, the J gene TRBJ1-4; D uncertain. Sequenced sample: PBMCs or T cells enriched from blood (not recorded which). The clonotype originates from a woman aged 40 to 49 who had recovered from COVID-19. The CDR3 sequence is CASSLVADEKLFF. CDR3 bases: TGTGCCAGCAGCTTAGTGGCAGATGAAAAACTGTTTTTT.